In this sample, the clone carrying this TCR beta chain turned up many times. Its cognate antigen is unknown. With a constant-region primer, TCR beta cDNA was made from 500 ng of total RNA. Three-round nested multiplex PCR performed with slightly modified ARM-PCR produced the TCR beta libraries. A C-beta reverse primer and TRBV1-TRBV30 forward primers served in each of the first two PCR rounds, at about 10 cycles apiece. TCRdb recomputed calls from the multiplex PCR reads with MiXCR, one row per CDR3 protein. The sample holds 100,000 to 150,000 distinct CDR3 sequences, around 64% seen once. Unsorted bulk tissue (roughly 20-34 mg) underwent RNA and DNA co-extraction. Five separate regions were sampled from each tumor. All tumor specimens exceeded 85% viable tumor cells. This sample was taken from a study of tumor-infiltrating lymphocytes in primary liver carcinoma. General observations from the study: Tumor tissue displayed a significantly greater top-250-clone fraction than blood (p = 0.039). Researchers report that only about 8-24% of top clones turned up in all five tumor regions.

From germline, CDR1 is SQVTM and CDR2 ANQGSEA. V shed 3 bases and J 5 bases; nucleotides not matched to a gene: 4. The CDR3 totals 15 residues. The sequence was collected from a woman aged 60-75 years with primary liver carcinoma and hepatitis B virus infection. The sequenced sample was liver tumor tissue from sampling region 3. Subset described: tumor region T3, left-lateral pole. This chain uses TRBV29-1 with TRBJ2-3; 14 bases are a match to TRBD2. CDR3 coding DNA: TGCAGCGTTGAGGGACTAGCGGGAGTAGAAGATACGCAGTATTTT. Translating it yields CSVEGLAGVEDTQYF.